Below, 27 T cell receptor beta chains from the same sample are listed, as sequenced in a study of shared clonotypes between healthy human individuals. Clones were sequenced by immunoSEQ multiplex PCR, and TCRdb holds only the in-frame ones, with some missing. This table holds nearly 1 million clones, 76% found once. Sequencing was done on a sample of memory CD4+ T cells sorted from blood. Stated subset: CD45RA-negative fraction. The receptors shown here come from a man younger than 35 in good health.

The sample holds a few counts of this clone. The DNA of the CDR3 is TGTGCCAGCAGCTTAGCGGCGGAGACCCAGTACTTC. It codes for CASSLAAETQYF. The chain combines TRBV7-6 with TRBJ2-5; no definite D call. The CDR3 extends over 12 amino acids. CDR1 is SGHVS, CDR2 FNYEAQ, per germline. The V and J ends lost 0 bases and 5 bases respectively, with 4 bases between them.

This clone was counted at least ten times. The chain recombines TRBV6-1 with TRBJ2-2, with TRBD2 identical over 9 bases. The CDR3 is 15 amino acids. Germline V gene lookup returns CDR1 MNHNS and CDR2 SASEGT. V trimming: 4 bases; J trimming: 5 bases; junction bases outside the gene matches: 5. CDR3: CASSVSGSGTGELFF. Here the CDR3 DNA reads TGTGCCAGCAGTGTTAGCGGGAGTGGGACCGGGGAGCTGTTTTTT.

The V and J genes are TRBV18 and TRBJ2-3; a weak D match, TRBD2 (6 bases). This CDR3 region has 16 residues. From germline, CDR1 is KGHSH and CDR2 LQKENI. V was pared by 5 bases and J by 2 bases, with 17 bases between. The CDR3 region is CASSTPKLADTDTQYF. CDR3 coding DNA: TGTGCCAGCTCAACCCCGAAACTAGCCGACACAGATACGCAGTATTTT.

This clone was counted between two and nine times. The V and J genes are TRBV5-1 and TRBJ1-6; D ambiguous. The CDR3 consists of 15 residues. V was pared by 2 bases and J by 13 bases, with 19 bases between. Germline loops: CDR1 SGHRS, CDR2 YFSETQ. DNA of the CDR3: TGCGCCAGCAGCTTTTCGGGCGACAAAGTTTCTCCCCTCCACTTT. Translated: CASSFSGDKVSPLHF. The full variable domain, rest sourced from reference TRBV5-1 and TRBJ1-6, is KAGVTQTPRYLIKTRGQQVTLSCSPISGHRSVSWYQQTPGQGLQFLFEYFSETQRNKGNFPGRFSGRQFSNSRSEMNVSTLELGDSALYLCASSFSGDKVSPLHFGNGTRLTVT.

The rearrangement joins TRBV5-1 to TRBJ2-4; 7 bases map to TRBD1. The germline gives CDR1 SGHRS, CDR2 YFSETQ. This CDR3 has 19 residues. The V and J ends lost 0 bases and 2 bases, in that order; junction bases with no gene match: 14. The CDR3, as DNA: TGCGCCAGCAGCTTGGTAGGGGGCGAGGGTTCCTTAACCAAAAACATTCAGTACTTC. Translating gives CASSLVGGEGSLTKNIQYF.

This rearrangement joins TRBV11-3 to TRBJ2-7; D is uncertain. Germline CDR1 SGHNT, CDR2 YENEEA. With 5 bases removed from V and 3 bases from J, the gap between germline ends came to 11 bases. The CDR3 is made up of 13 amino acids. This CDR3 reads CASSLGPDYEQYF. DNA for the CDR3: TGTGCCAGCAGCCTAGGGCCAGACTACGAGCAGTACTTC. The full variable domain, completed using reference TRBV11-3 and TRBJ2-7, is EAGVVQSPRYKIIEKKQPVAFWCNPISGHNTLYWYLQNLGQGPELLIRYENEEAVDDSQLPKDRFSAERLKGVDSTLKIQPAELGDSAVYLCASSLGPDYEQYFGPGTRLTVT.

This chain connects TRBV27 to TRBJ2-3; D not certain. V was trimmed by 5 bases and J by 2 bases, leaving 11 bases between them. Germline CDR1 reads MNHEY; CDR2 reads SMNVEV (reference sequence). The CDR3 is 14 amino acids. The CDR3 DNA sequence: TGTGCCAGCAGTAATCCACCAAACACAGATACGCAGTATTTT. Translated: CASSNPPNTDTQYF.

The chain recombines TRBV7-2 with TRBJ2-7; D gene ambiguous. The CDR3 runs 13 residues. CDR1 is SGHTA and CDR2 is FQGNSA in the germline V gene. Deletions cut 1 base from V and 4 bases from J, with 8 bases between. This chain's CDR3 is CASSLGPIYEQYF. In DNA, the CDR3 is TGTGCCAGCAGCTTAGGTCCCATTTACGAGCAGTACTTC.

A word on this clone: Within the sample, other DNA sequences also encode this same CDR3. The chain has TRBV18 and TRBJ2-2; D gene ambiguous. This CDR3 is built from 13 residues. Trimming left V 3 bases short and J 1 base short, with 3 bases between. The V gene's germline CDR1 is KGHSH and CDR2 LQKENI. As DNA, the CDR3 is TGTGCCAGCTCACCTCGGAACACCGGGGAGCTGTTTTTT. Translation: CASSPRNTGELFF.

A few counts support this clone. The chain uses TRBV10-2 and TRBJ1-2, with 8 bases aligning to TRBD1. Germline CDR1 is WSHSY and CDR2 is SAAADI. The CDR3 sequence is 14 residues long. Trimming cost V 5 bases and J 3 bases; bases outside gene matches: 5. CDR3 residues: CASSSQGVDYGYTF. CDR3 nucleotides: TGCGCCAGCAGTTCACAGGGGGTCGACTATGGCTACACCTTC.

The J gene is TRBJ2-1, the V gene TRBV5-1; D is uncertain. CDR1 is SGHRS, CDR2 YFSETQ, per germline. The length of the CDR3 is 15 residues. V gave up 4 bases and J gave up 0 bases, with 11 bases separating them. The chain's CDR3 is CASSQQEVSYNEQFF. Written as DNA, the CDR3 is TGCGCCAGCAGCCAGCAGGAAGTCTCCTACAATGAGCAGTTCTTC.

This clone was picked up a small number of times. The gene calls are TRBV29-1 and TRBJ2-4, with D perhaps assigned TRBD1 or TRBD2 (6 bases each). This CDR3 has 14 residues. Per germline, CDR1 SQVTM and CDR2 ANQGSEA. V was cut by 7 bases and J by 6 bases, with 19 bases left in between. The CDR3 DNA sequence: TGCAGCGCCCAAGGAGGGGGGCTGGGAAACATTCAGTACTTC. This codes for CSAQGGGLGNIQYF. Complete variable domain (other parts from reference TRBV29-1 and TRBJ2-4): SAVISQKPSRDICQRGTSLTIQCQVDSQVTMMFWYRQQPGQSLTLIATANQGSEATYESGFVIDKFPISRPNLTFSTLTVSNMSPEDSSIYLCSAQGGGLGNIQYFGAGTRLSVL.

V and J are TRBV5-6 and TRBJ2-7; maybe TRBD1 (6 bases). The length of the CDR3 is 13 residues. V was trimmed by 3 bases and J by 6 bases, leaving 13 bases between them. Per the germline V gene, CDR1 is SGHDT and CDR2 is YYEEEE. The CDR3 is CASSSYRVGEQYF. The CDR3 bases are TGTGCCAGCAGCTCTTACAGGGTGGGCGAGCAGTACTTC.

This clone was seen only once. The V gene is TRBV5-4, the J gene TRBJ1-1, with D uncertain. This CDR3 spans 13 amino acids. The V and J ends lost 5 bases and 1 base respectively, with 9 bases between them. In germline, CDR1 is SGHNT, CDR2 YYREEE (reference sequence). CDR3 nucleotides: TGTGCCAGCAGACCTCAGCAGAACACTGAAGCTTTCTTT. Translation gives CASRPQQNTEAFF.

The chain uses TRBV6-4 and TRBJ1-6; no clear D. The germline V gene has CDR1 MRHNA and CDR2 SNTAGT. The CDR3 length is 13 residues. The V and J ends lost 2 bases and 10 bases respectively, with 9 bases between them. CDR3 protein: CASSDQITSPLHF. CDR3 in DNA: TGTGCCAGCAGTGACCAAATCACCTCACCCCTCCACTTT.

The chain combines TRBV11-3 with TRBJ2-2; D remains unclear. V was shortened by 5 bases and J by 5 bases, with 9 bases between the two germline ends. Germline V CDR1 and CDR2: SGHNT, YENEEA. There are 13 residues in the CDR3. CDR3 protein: CASSPRRTGELFF. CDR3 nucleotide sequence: TGTGCCAGCAGCCCTAGACGGACCGGGGAGCTGTTTTTT. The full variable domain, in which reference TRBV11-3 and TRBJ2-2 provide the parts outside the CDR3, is EAGVVQSPRYKIIEKKQPVAFWCNPISGHNTLYWYLQNLGQGPELLIRYENEEAVDDSQLPKDRFSAERLKGVDSTLKIQPAELGDSAVYLCASSPRRTGELFFGEGSRLTVL.

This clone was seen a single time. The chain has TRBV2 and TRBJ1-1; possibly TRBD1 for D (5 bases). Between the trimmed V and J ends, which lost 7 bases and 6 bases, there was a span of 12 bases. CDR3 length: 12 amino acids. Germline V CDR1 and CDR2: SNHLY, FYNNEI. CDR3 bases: TGTGCCAGCATTCGGGGGAATCCTGAAGCTTTCTTT. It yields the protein CASIRGNPEAFF.

This CDR3 reads CASSPSLAGNSGANVLTF. In nucleotides, the CDR3 is TGTGCCAGCAGTCCCAGCCTAGCGGGGAACTCTGGGGCCAACGTCCTGACTTTC. The chain carries TRBV21-1 and TRBJ2-6; TRBD2, the D gene given by the table, was not confirmed from the DNA. TRBV21-1 is annotated as a pseudogene. The CDR3 has 18 amino acids.

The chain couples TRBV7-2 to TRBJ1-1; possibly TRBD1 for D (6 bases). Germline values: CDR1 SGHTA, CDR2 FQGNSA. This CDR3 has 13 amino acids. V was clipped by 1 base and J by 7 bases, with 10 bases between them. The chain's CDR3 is CASSLGTAREAFF. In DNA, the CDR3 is TGTGCCAGCAGCTTAGGGACAGCCCGTGAAGCTTTCTTT.

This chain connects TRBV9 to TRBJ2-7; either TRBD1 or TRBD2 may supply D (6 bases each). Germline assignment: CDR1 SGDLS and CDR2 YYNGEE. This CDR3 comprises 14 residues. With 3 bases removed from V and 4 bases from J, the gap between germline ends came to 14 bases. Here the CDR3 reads CASSASVGGYEQYF. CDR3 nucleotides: TGTGCCAGCAGCGCCTCGGTAGGGGGGTACGAGCAGTACTTC. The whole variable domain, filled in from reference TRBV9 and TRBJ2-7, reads DSGVTQTPKHLITATGQRVTLRCSPRSGDLSVYWYQQSLDQGLQFLIQYYNGEERAKGNILERFSAQQFPDLHSELNLSSLELGDSALYFCASSASVGGYEQYFGPGTRLTVT.

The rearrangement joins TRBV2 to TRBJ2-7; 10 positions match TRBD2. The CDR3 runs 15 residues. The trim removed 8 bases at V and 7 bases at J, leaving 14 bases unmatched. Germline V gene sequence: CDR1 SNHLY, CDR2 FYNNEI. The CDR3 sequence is CASSSGRPGQYEQYF. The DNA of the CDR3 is TGTGCCAGCTCTAGCGGGAGACCGGGACAGTATGAGCAGTACTTC.

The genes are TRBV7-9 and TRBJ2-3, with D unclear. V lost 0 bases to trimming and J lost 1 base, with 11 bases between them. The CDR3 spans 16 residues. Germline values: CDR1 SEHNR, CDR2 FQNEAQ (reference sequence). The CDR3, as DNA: TGTGCCAGCAGCTTAGCAGCGCAAGAGGGCACAGATACGCAGTATTTT. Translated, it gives CASSLAAQEGTDTQYF.

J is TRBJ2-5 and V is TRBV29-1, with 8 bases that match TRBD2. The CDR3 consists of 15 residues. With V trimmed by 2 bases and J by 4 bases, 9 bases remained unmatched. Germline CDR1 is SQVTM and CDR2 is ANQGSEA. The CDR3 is CSVELHRGGPETQYF. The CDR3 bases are TGCAGCGTTGAACTCCACCGGGGGGGCCCAGAGACCCAGTACTTC.

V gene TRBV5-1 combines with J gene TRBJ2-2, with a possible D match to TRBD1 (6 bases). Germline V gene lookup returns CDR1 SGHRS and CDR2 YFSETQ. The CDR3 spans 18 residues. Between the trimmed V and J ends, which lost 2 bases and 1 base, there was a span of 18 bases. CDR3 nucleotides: TGCGCCAGCAGCTTAGTTTGGACCGGGACACTGAACACCGGGGAGCTGTTTTTT. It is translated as CASSLVWTGTLNTGELFF.

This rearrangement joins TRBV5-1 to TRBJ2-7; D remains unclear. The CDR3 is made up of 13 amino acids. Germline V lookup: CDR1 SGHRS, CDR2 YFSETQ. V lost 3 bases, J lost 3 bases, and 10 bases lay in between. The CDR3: CASSSDQFYEQYF. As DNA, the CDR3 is TGCGCCAGCAGCTCAGACCAGTTCTACGAGCAGTACTTC.

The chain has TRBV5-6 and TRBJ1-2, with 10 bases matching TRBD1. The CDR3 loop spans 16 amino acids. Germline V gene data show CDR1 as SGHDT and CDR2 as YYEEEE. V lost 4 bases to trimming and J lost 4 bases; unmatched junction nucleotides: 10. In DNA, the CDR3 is TGTGCCAGCAGCGGGGACAGGGGCCAAGCGGCCTATGGCTACACCTTC. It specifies CASSGDRGQAAYGYTF. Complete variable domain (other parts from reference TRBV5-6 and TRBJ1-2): DAGVTQSPTHLIKTRGQQVTLRCSPKSGHDTVSWYQQALGQGPQFIFQYYEEEERQRGNFPDRFSGHQFPNYSSELNVNALLLGDSALYLCASSGDRGQAAYGYTFGSGTRLTVV.

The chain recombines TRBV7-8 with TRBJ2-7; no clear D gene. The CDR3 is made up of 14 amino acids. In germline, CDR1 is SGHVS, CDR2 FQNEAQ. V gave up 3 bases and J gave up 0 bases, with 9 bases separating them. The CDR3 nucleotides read TGTGCCAGCAGCTTGAGCGCTAGCTCCTACGAGCAGTACTTC. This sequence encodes CASSLSASSYEQYF.